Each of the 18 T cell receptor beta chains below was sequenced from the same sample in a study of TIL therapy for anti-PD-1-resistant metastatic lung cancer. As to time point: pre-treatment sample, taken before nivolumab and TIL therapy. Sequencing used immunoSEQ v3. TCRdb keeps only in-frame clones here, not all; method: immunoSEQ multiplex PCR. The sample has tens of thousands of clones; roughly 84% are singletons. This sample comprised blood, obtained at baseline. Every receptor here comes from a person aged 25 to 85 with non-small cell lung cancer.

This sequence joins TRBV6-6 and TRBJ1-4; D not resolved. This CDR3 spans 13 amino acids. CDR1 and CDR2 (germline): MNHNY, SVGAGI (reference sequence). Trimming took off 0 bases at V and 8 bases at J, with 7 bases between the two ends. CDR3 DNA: TGTGCCAGCAGTTACTCGAAGGCAGAAAAACTGTTTTTT. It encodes CASSYSKAEKLFF.

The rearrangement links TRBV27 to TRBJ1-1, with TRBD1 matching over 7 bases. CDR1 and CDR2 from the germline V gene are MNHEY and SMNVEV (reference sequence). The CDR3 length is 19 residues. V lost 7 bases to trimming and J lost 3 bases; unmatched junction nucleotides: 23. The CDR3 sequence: CASTPIILTGPKLDTEAFF. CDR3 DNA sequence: TGTGCCAGCACACCAATCATTTTGACAGGGCCCAAACTGGACACTGAAGCTTTCTTT.

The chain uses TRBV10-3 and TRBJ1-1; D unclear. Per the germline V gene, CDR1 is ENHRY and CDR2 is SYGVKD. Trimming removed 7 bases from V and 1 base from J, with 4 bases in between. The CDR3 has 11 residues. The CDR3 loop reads CAIKGNTEAFF. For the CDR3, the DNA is TGTGCCATCAAAGGGAACACTGAAGCTTTCTTT.

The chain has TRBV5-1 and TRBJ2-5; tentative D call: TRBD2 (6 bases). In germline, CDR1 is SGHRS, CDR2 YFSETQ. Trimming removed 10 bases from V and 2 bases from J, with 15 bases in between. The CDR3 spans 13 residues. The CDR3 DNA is TGCGCCGGGTCAACGGGACTTCAAGAGACCCAGTACTTC. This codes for CAGSTGLQETQYF.

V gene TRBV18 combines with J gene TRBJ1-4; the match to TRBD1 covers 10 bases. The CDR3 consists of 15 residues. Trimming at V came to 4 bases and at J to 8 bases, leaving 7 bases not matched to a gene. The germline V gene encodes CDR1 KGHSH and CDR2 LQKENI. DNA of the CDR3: TGTGCCAGCTCACTTCTCGGACAGGGGGGCGAAAAACTGTTTTTT. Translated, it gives CASSLLGQGGEKLFF.

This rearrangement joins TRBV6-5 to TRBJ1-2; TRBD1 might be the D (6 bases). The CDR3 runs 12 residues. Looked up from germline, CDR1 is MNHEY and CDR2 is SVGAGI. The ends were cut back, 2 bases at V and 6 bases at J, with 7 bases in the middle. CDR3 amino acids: CASSYEGDGYTF. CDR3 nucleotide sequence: TGTGCCAGCAGTTACGAGGGGGATGGCTACACCTTC.

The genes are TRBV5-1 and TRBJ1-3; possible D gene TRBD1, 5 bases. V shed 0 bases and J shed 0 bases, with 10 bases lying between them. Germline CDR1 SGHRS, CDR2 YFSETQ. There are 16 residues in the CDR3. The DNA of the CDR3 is TGCGCCAGCAGCTTGGTTAAACAGGTCTCTGGAAACACCATATATTTT. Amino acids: CASSLVKQVSGNTIYF.

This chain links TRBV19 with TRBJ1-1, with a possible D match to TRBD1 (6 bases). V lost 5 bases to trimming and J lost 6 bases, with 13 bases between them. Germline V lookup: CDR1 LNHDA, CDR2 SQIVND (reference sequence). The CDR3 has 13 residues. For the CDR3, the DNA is TGTGCCAGTAGTCCCGAGGGGGTTGCTGAAGCTTTCTTT. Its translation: CASSPEGVAEAFF.

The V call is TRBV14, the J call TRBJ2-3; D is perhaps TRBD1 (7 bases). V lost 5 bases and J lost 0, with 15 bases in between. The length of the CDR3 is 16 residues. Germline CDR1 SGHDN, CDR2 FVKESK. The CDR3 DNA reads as TGTGCCAGCAGCGCCACAGGGGACTGGAGCACAGATACGCAGTATTTT. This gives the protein CASSATGDWSTDTQYF. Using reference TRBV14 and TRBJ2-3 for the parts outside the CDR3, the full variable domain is EAGVTQFPSHSVIEKGQTVTLRCDPISGHDNLYWYRRVMGKEIKFLLHFVKESKQDESGMPNNRFLAERTGGTYSTLKVQPAELEDSGVYFCASSATGDWSTDTQYFGPGTRLTVL.

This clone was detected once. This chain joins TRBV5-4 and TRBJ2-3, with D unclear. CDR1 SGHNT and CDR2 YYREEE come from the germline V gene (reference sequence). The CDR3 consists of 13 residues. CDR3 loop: CVISAPTGDTQYF. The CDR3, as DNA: TGTGTCATCTCAGCGCCAACGGGTGATACGCAGTATTTT.

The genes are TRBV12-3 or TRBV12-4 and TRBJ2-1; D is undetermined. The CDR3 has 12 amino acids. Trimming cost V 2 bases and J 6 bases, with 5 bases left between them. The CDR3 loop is CASSLSGNEQFF. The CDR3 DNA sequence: TGTGCCAGCAGTTTATCAGGCAATGAGCAGTTCTTC.

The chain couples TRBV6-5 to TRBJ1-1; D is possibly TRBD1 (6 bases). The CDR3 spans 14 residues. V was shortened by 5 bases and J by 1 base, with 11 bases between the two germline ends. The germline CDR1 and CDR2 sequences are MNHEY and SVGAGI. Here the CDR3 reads CASSIGQWNTEAFF. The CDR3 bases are TGTGCCAGCAGTATAGGACAGTGGAACACTGAAGCTTTCTTT.

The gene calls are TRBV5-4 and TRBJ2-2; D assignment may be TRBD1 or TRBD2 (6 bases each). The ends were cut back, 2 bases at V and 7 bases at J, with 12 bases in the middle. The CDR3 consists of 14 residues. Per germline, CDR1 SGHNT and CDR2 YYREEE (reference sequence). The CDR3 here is CASSLGGPGGELFF. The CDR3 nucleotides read TGTGCCAGCAGCTTAGGGGGGCCGGGCGGGGAGCTGTTTTTT.

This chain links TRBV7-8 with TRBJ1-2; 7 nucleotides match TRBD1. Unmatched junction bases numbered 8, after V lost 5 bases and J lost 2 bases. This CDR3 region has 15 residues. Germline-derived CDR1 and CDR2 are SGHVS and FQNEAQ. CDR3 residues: CASSPRGGLNYGYTF. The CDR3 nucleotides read TGTGCCAGCAGCCCCAGGGGGGGGCTCAACTATGGCTACACCTTC.

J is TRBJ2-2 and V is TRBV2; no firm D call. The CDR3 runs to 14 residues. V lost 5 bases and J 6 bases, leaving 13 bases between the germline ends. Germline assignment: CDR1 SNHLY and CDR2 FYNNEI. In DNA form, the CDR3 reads TGTGCCAGCAGTCCAAGTGAGGCGGCCGGGGAGCTGTTTTTT. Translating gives CASSPSEAAGELFF.

The CDR3 reads CASSSWAGQNTDTQYF. The CDR3, as DNA: TGTGCCAGCAGTTCGTGGGCGGGACAAAACACAGATACGCAGTATTTT. The chain recombines TRBV28 with TRBJ2-3; D tentatively reads TRBD1 or TRBD2 (6 bases each). The CDR3 consists of 16 residues. The germline V and J ends were trimmed by 4 bases and 2 bases, with 16 bases remaining between them. The germline V gene encodes CDR1 MDHEN and CDR2 SYDVKM.

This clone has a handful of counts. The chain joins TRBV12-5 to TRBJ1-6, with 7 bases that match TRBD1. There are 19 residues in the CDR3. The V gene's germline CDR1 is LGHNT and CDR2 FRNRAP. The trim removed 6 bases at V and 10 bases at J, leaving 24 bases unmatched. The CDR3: CASGLIDRVGGTPGSPLHF. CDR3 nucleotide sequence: TGTGCTAGTGGCCTAATCGACAGGGTAGGGGGGACCCCGGGATCACCCCTCCACTTT.

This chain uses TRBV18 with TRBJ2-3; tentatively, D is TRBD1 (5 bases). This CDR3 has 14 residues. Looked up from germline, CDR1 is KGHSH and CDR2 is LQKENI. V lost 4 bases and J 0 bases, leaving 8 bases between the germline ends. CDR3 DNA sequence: TGTGCCAGCTCACTTGGGGCTAGCACAGATACGCAGTATTTT. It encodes CASSLGASTDTQYF.